Each of the 11 T cell receptor beta chains below was sequenced from the same sample in a study of shared clonotypes between healthy human individuals. Profiled with immunoSEQ multiplex PCR; TCRdb holds only in-frame clones, not every one. The sample shows about 2 million clones, about 95% of them seen only once. Naive CD8 populations comprised CD45RO-negative cells positively selected for CCR7, excluding terminally differentiated effector memory CD45RA+ cells. Sequenced: naive CD8+ T cells sorted from blood. The receptor set was obtained from a man aged 18-30 years in good health.

This rearrangement joins TRBV9 to TRBJ2-7; weak D call: TRBD2 (7 bases). Trimming took 0 bases from V and 4 from J, leaving 14 bases between them. The CDR3 spans 15 residues. The V gene's germline CDR1 is SGDLS and CDR2 YYNGEE. The DNA for the CDR3 is TGTGCCAGCAGCGTAGTGCCTAGCGGACAGTACGAGCAGTACTTC. Encoded protein: CASSVVPSGQYEQYF.

The gene calls are TRBV7-2 and TRBJ1-4; 7 nucleotides line up with TRBD1. V lost 2 bases, J lost 3 bases, and 12 bases stayed unmatched. The CDR3 consists of 18 residues. Germline V lookup: CDR1 SGHTA, CDR2 FQGNSA. CDR3 region: CASSLFFYKDRSNEKLFF. Here the CDR3 DNA reads TGTGCCAGCAGCTTATTCTTTTACAAGGACAGGTCTAATGAAAAACTGTTTTTT.

The rearrangement links TRBV4-1 to TRBJ2-2; maybe TRBD2 (5 bases). The CDR3 has 17 residues. Per the germline V gene, CDR1 is MGHRA and CDR2 is YSYEKL. The V end lost 0 bases, the J end lost 8 bases, and 19 bases lay between the germline ends. The CDR3 nucleotides read TGCGCCAGCAGCCAAGATAGGGTAGCCGGGGTCTCGGGGGAGCTGTTTTTT. Translation: CASSQDRVAGVSGELFF.

The genes are TRBV7-9 and TRBJ1-1; 7 bases are a match to TRBD1. J lost 6 bases, V lost 5 bases, and 9 bases had no gene match. The CDR3 runs to 14 residues. CDR1 SEHNR and CDR2 FQNEAQ come from the germline V gene (reference sequence). The CDR3 coding sequence is TGTGCCAGCAGCGCAACAGGGGTGAGCGCTGAAGCTTTCTTT. Amino acids: CASSATGVSAEAFF.

The V call is TRBV6-1, the J call TRBJ2-7; D possibly corresponds to TRBD1 (6 bases). Per the germline V gene, CDR1 is MNHNS and CDR2 is SASEGT. The CDR3 spans 16 residues. With 2 bases removed from V and 6 bases from J, the gap between germline ends came to 20 bases. CDR3 sequence (DNA): TGTGCCAGCAGTGAATATCCCCCCCCCACAGGGCTCGAGCAGTACTTC. Its translation: CASSEYPPPTGLEQYF.

The V and J genes are TRBV4-1 and TRBJ2-5, with TRBD1 matching 7 bases. Per the germline V gene, CDR1 is MGHRA and CDR2 is YSYEKL. The CDR3 contains 16 residues. The junction had 6 bases not matched to a gene; V was cut back by 1 base and J by 1 base. The chain's CDR3 is CASSQAPTGLQETQYF. The CDR3 DNA sequence: TGCGCCAGCAGCCAAGCCCCGACAGGGCTCCAAGAGACCCAGTACTTC.

V and J are TRBV19 and TRBJ1-2, with TRBD1 as a possible D gene (5 bases). V lost 3 bases and J 6 bases, leaving 11 bases between the germline ends. The CDR3 length is 13 residues. Germline-derived CDR1 and CDR2 are LNHDA and SQIVND (reference sequence). The CDR3 here is CASSIGGMDGYTF. DNA for the CDR3: TGTGCCAGTAGTATTGGGGGTATGGATGGCTACACCTTC.

This chain's CDR3 is CASSLGVGVGTEAFF. CDR3 coding DNA: TGTGCCAGCAGCTTAGGAGTCGGGGTGGGCACTGAAGCTTTCTTT. This chain links TRBV7-9 with TRBJ1-1; D call uncertain. Trimming cost V 1 base and J 4 bases, with 13 bases left between them. Per the germline V gene, CDR1 is SEHNR and CDR2 is FQNEAQ (reference sequence). The CDR3 sequence is 15 residues long.

The rearrangement links TRBV6-6 to TRBJ2-1; 9 bases agree with TRBD2. Germline V gives CDR1 MNHNY, CDR2 SVGAGI (reference sequence). This CDR3 has 15 residues. V shed 5 bases, J shed 4 bases, and the junction held 6 bases outside the gene matches. CDR3 loop: CASSTRLAAYNEQFF. The CDR3 DNA reads as TGTGCCAGCAGTACCCGACTAGCGGCATACAATGAGCAGTTCTTC.

For this clone: Other DNA sequences in this sample translate to the same CDR3. CDR3 residues: CASSLWGKETQYF. The CDR3 DNA reads TGTGCCAGCAGTTTATGGGGTAAAGAGACCCAGTACTTC. The rearrangement uses TRBV28 and TRBJ2-5; the D is unclear. Looked up from germline, CDR1 is MDHEN and CDR2 is SYDVKM. The CDR3 spans 13 residues. Trimming stripped 0 bases from V and 3 bases from J, with 5 bases between.

The gene calls are TRBV9 and TRBJ2-3, with a weak D call TRBD2 (5 bases). CDR1 is SGDLS, CDR2 YYNGEE, per germline. With 1 base removed from V and 5 bases from J, the gap between germline ends came to 14 bases. This CDR3 region has 15 residues. CDR3 DNA: TGTGCCAGCAGCGTATTGCGGGCCGCGGGAGATACGCAGTATTTT. Amino acids: CASSVLRAAGDTQYF.